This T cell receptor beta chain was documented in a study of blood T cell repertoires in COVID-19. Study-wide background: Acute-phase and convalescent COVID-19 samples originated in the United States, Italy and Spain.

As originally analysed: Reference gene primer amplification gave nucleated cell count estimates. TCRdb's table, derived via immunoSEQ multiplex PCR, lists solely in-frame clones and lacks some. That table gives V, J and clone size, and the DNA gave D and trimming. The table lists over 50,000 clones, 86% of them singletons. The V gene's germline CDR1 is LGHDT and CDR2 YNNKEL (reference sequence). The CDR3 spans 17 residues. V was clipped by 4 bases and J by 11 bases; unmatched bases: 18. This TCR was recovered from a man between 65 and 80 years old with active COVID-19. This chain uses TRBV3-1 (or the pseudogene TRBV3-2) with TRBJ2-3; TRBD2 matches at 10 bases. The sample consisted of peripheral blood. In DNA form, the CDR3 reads TGTGCCAGCAGCCTTTCCCTTAGCGGGGGGCCCTTCGGGGTGCAGTATTTT. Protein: CASSLSLSGGPFGVQYF.